This T cell receptor beta chain originates from a study of blood T cell repertoires in COVID-19. For the study at large: Samples of COVID-19 (acute and convalescent) were obtained from the United States, Italy and Spain. T cells, B-cell-depleted T cells, or PBMCs supplied cDNA or gDNA.

As originally analysed: Amplified reference gene primers provided the basis for estimating nucleated cell counts. Sequenced by immunoSEQ multiplex PCR; TCRdb stores in-frame clones only, minus some. V, J and clone size are those of that table, while D and trimming were read from the DNA. This sample yields some 75,000 clones, of which 80% to 95% are seen a single time; roughly 7.2% belongs to the top ten. CDR3 size: 15 residues. Unmatched junction bases numbered 7, after V lost 7 bases and J lost 3 bases. Germline V gene sequence: CDR1 WSHSY, CDR2 SAAADI. The TCR was taken from a human donor in a cohort sampled during active COVID-19. Sequencing was performed on peripheral blood. The V call is TRBV10-2, the J call TRBJ2-2; 8 nucleotides match TRBD2. CDR3 nucleotides: TGCGCCAGCACCCCTCGGCGGGGGGACACCGGGGAGCTGTTTTTT. Residues: CASTPRRGDTGELFF.